This T cell receptor beta chain emerged from a study of control samples from healthy donors and cancer patients. Germline lookup yields CDR1 SGHAT and CDR2 FQNNGV. The CDR3 loop spans 17 amino acids. With 5 bases removed from V and 2 bases from J, the gap between germline ends came to 18 bases. The table came from immunoSEQ multiplex PCR; TCRdb's copy has only in-frame clones and leaves some out. This table has 150,000 to 200,000 clones, approximately 86% appearing once. Sequenced: blood. The receptor comes from a woman aged 30 to 39 in good health. The rearrangement uses TRBV11-2 and TRBJ2-2; D gene uncertain. This CDR3 is CASSPTPGPINTGELFF. In nucleotides, the CDR3 is TGTGCCAGCAGCCCAACACCCGGACCCATTAACACCGGGGAGCTGTTTTTT.